The present entry profiles one T cell receptor (beta chain) with its context. Its specificity is not known. The treatment was: some 20 received Ad26.COV2.S at low or high dose, single or two shots; five or six received placebo; per-sample allocation not given. Samples were taken on day 63 after the first vaccine or placebo injection. The sample comes from a study of Ad26.COV2.S vaccination and SARS-CoV-2 variants. The table came from immunoSEQ multiplex PCR; TCRdb's copy has only in-frame clones and leaves some out. In the table there are 380,000 or so clones, about 83% of which are singletons. Findings of the study overall: The study found higher spike-specific TCR breadth in vaccine than placebo recipients. Responses of spike-specific T cells (both CD8+ and CD4+) reportedly showed substantial breadth after vaccination. Measurements of TCR breadth and depth may have given underestimates of the total T cell responses.

Germline lookup yields CDR1 LGHDT and CDR2 YNNKEL (reference sequence). The CDR3 sequence is 13 residues long. Between the trimmed V and J ends, which lost 0 bases and 11 bases, there was a span of 13 bases. The sequences come from peripheral blood, collected in a trial of Ad26.COV2.S vaccine versus placebo. The chain carries TRBV3-1 (or the pseudogene TRBV3-2) and TRBJ1-1, with D tentatively TRBD1 (5 bases). This TCR came from a person aged 18 to 65 who received the Ad26.COV2.S COVID-19 vaccine or a placebo. CDR3 DNA sequence: TGTGCCAGCAGCCAAGAAGGGGCCTGGCGGGCTTTCTTT. This sequence encodes CASSQEGAWRAFF.